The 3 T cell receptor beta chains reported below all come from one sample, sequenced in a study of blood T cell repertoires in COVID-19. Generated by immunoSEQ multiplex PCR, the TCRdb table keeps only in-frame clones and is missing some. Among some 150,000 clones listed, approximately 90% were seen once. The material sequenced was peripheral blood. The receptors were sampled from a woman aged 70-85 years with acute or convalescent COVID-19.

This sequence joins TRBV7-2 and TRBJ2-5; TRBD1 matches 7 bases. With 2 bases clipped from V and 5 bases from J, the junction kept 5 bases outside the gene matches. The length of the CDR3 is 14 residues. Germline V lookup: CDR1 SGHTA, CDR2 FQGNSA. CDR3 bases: TGTGCCAGCAGCTTAAGAACGACAGGGGAGACCCAGTACTTC. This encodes CASSLRTTGETQYF.

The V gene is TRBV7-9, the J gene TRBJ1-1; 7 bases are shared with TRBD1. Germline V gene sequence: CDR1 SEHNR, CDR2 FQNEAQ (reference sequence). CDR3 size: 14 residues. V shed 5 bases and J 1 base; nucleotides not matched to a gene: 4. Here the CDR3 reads CASSQGDRNTEAFF. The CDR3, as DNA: TGTGCCAGCAGCCAAGGGGACAGGAACACTGAAGCTTTCTTT. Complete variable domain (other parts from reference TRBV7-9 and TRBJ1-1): DTGVSQNPRHKITKRGQNVTFRCDPISEHNRLYWYRQTLGQGPEFLTYFQNEAQLEKSRLLSDRFSAERPKGSFSTLEIQRTEQGDSAMYLCASSQGDRNTEAFFGQGTRLTVV.

The DNA of the CDR3 is TGTGCCAGCTCACCAGGGACTTACGAGCAGTACTTC. Translating gives CASSPGTYEQYF. V gene TRBV18 combines with J gene TRBJ2-7; perhaps TRBD2 as D (6 bases). With 2 bases removed from V and 4 bases from J, the gap between germline ends came to 6 bases. Germline V lookup: CDR1 KGHSH, CDR2 LQKENI. The CDR3 extends over 12 amino acids. Looking up the rest from reference TRBV18 and TRBJ2-7 gives the full variable domain: NAGVMQNPRHLVRRRGQEARLRCSPMKGHSHVYWYRQLPEEGLKFMVYLQKENIIDESGMPKERFSAEFPKEGPSILRIQQVVRGDSAAYFCASSPGTYEQYFGPGTRLTVT.